This T cell receptor (beta chain) was sequenced for a study of identical twins. As for this clonotype: Germline is not matched at one junction end, which may reflect a read error.

TCRdb used MiXCR to reprocess the 5' RACE reads, holding one entry per CDR3 protein. The sample lists some 1,700,000 distinct CDR3 sequences, under 35% occurring once. The CDR3 loop spans 13 amino acids. CDR1 and CDR2 from the germline V gene are SGHVS and FNYEAQ. The chain is built from TRBV7-6 and TRBJ2-5, with D hard to call. The sequenced sample consisted of cord blood. The origin of this receptor is a newborn girl in good health. In DNA form, the CDR3 reads TGTGCCAGCAGCTTAGCGAAGGATTACGAGCAGCACTTC. It is translated as CASSLAKDYEQHF.